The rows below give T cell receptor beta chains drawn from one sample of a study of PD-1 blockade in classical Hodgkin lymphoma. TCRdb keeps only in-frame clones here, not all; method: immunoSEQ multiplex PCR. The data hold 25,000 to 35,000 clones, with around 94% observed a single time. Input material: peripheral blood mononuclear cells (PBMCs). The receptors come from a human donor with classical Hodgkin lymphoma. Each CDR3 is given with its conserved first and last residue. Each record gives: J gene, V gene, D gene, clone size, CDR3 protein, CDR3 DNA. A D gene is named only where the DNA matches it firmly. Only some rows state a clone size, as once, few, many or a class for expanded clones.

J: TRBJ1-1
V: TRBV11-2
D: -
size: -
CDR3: CASSLLRANTEAFF
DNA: TGTGCCAGCAGCTTACTTAGGGCGAACACTGAAGCTTTCTTT

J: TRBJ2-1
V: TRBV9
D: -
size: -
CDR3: CASSPAWGRESEQFF
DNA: TGTGCCAGCAGCCCAGCTTGGGGGCGGGAATCTGAGCAGTTCTTC

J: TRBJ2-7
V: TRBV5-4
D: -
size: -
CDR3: CASSRDGYEQYF
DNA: TGTGCCAGCAGCCGGGACGGATACGAGCAGTACTTC

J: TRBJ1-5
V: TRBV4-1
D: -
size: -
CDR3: CASSQVVGGNQPQHF
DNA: TGCGCCAGCAGCCAAGTTGTAGGGGGCAATCAGCCCCAGCATTTT

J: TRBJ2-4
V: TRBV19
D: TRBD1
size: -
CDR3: CASSTNRGVIQYF
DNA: TGTGCCAGTAGTACTAACAGGGGGGTCATTCAGTACTTC

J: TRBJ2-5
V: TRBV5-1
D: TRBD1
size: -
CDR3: CASSPGGGEETQYF
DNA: TGCGCCAGCAGCCCAGGGGGTGGAGAAGAGACCCAGTACTTC

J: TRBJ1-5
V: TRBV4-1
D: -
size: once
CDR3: CASSPARGGNGNQPQHF
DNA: TGCGCCAGCAGCCCCGCTCGGGGGGGCAATGGCAATCAGCCCCAGCATTTT

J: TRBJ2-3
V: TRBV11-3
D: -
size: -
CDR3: CASSLGGASTDTQYF
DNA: TGTGCCAGCAGCTTAGGAGGGGCCAGCACAGATACGCAGTATTTT

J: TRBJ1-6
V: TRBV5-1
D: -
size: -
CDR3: CASSLIRGSPLHF
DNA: TGCGCCAGCAGCTTGATAAGGGGTTCACCCCTCCACTTT

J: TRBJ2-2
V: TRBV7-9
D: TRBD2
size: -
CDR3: CASSPPFSGITGELFF
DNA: TGTGCCAGCAGCCCCCCTTTTAGCGGGATCACCGGGGAGCTGTTTTTT

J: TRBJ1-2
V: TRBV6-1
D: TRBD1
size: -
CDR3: CASRGGTAGGNGYTF
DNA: TGTGCCAGCAGGGGGGGGACAGCTGGAGGAAATGGCTACACCTTC

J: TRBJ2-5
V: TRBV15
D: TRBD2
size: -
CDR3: CATSRDRLAGGQYF
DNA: TGTGCCACCAGCAGAGATAGGCTAGCGGGAGGGCAGTACTTC

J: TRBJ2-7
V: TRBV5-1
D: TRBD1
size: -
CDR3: CASSFGQGGDSEQYF
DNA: TGCGCCAGCAGCTTCGGACAGGGAGGTGATAGCGAGCAGTACTTC

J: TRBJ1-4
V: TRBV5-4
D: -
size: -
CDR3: CASSQTDGEKLLF
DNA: TGTGCCAGCAGCCAAACCGACGGGGAAAAACTGCTTTTT

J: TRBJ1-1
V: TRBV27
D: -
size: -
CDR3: CASAVGYLRPAFF
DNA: TGTGCCAGCGCCGTTGGGTACCTCCGGCCAGCGTTCTTT

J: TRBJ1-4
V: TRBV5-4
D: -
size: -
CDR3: CASSFQKNEKLFF
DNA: TGTGCCAGCAGCTTCCAGAAGAATGAAAAACTGTTTTTT

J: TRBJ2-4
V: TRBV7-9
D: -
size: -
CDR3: CASSLGWTGNIQYF
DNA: TGTGCCAGCAGCTTAGGGTGGACGGGAAACATTCAGTACTTC